Presented here are 15 T cell receptor beta chains from one specimen sequenced in a study of CD8+ T cells in alopecia areata. RNA extraction and reverse transcription yielded cDNA as sequencing template. Sequencing was performed with immunoSEQ multiplex PCR; in TCRdb, only in-frame clones are kept and a portion is missing. The profile shows around 140,000 clones, 50% to 65% of them singletons. Sample treatment: oral pan-JAK inhibitor, 5-10 mg twice daily. This material consisted of CD8+ T cells sorted from blood, taken at week 4, from a patient treated with tofacitinib. Receptor source: a human donor with alopecia areata.

This clone was seen more than once but under ten times. V usage is TRBV6-5 and J usage is TRBJ2-5, with TRBD1 identical over 8 bases. CDR1 and CDR2 (germline): MNHEY, SVGAGI. CDR3 size: 15 residues. V lost 5 bases, J lost 5 bases, and 10 bases stayed unmatched. Here the CDR3 reads CASSTPPGGWETQYF. The CDR3 bases are TGTGCCAGCAGTACCCCCCCAGGGGGCTGGGAGACCCAGTACTTC.

The chain has TRBV7-3 and TRBJ2-5, with D possibly TRBD1 on 6 matching bases. Looked up from germline, CDR1 is SGHTA and CDR2 is FQGTGA. CDR3 length equals 13 residues. V was pared by 5 bases and J by 3 bases, with 10 bases between. CDR3 residues: CASSLRQEETQYF. Written as DNA, the CDR3 is TGTGCCAGCAGCCTAAGACAGGAAGAGACCCAGTACTTC.

V usage is TRBV30 and J usage is TRBJ2-2; either TRBD1 or TRBD2 may fit D (5 bases each). The germline gives CDR1 GTSNPN, CDR2 SVGIG (reference sequence). V was clipped by 1 base and J by 4 bases, with 16 bases between them. This CDR3 comprises 16 residues. In DNA form, the CDR3 reads TGTGCCTGGAGTGCCGGGGTGGCAGGGATCACCGGGGAGCTGTTTTTT. It codes for CAWSAGVAGITGELFF.

J is TRBJ2-7 and V is TRBV6-5; tentative D call: TRBD1 (6 bases). With 5 bases removed from V and 8 bases from J, the gap between germline ends came to 10 bases. Germline values: CDR1 MNHEY, CDR2 SVGAGI. The CDR3 covers 11 residues. The CDR3 loop is CASSTDRKQYF. The CDR3 nucleotides are TGTGCCAGCAGTACGGACAGAAAGCAGTACTTC.

DNA for the CDR3: TGTGCCAGCAGTTACAGCGGGGGGCTCCACAATGAGCAGTTCTTC. Translation gives CASSYSGGLHNEQFF. The chain is built from TRBV6-5 and TRBJ2-1, with 9 bases that match TRBD2. This CDR3 spans 15 amino acids. CDR1 is MNHEY, CDR2 SVGAGI, per germline. Germline trimming cut 2 bases from V and 5 bases from J; bases unmatched to any gene: 4.

This sequence joins TRBV10-3 and TRBJ2-7, with 7 bases fitting TRBD1. Germline loops: CDR1 ENHRY, CDR2 SYGVKD. Trimming at V came to 3 bases and at J to 3 bases, leaving 8 bases not matched to a gene. This CDR3 spans 15 amino acids. CDR3 nucleotide sequence: TGTGCCATCAGTGATTCCGGGACAGCTTACTACGAGCAGTACTTC. As protein: CAISDSGTAYYEQYF.

This clone has just a few counts. The sample holds other DNA sequences that translate to the same CDR3. DNA of the CDR3: TGCGCCAGCAGCTTGGGCGCTGAAGCTTTCTTT. Protein product: CASSLGAEAFF. V gene TRBV5-1 combines with J gene TRBJ1-1; D gene uncertain. The CDR3 length is 11 residues. From germline, CDR1 is SGHRS and CDR2 YFSETQ. Trimming stripped 0 bases from V and 6 bases from J, with 3 bases between.

This clone was counted between two and nine times. The V call is TRBV29-1, the J call TRBJ2-2, with a possible D match to TRBD2 (6 bases). The ends were cut back, 6 bases at V and 2 bases at J, with 16 bases in the middle. The germline V gene encodes CDR1 SQVTM and CDR2 ANQGSEA. This CDR3 spans 15 amino acids. The CDR3 sequence is CSVRMGLINTGELFF. In nucleotides, the CDR3 is TGCAGCGTGAGGATGGGACTGATCAACACCGGGGAGCTGTTTTTT.

J is TRBJ2-7 and V is TRBV27; 8 positions match TRBD2. The V gene's germline CDR1 is MNHEY and CDR2 SMNVEV (reference sequence). CDR3 length: 16 residues. After removal of 3 bases from V and 5 bases from J, the junction contained 12 bases not matched to a gene. DNA for the CDR3: TGTGCCAGCAGTTTCGTCAGGGCGGGGGGAAGCGACGAGCAGTACTTC. Its translation is CASSFVRAGGSDEQYF.

The CDR3 reads CAWSVGLSDSTDTQYF. The DNA of the CDR3 is TGTGCCTGGAGTGTGGGACTATCTGACAGCACAGATACGCAGTATTTT. V gene TRBV30 combines with J gene TRBJ2-3, with 7 bases identical to TRBD2. The CDR3 is 16 amino acids. Losses at the gene ends were 0 bases for V and 0 bases for J; bases not matched to a gene: 6. From germline, CDR1 is GTSNPN and CDR2 SVGIG (reference sequence).

This clone came up a few times. The rearrangement links TRBV6-1 to TRBJ1-6; D might be TRBD1 (5 bases). V lost 4 bases and J lost 9, with 16 bases in between. Germline CDR1 and CDR2: MNHNS and SASEGT. The CDR3 contains 15 residues. The CDR3 protein is CASSVQVGSPSPLHF. The CDR3, as DNA: TGTGCCAGCAGTGTACAGGTCGGATCCCCTTCACCCCTCCACTTT.

Only one count was recorded for this clone. The V and J genes are TRBV10-3 and TRBJ2-3; D is undetermined. Trimming shortened V by 5 bases and J by 0 bases, and 3 bases separated the two germline ends. The CDR3 covers 12 residues. Germline CDR1 and CDR2: ENHRY and SYGVKD. The CDR3 nucleotides read TGTGCCATCAGTTTGAGCACAGATACGCAGTATTTT. It translates to CAISLSTDTQYF.

The CDR3 bases are TGTGCCATCTCCGAGGGTGGCTACAATGAGCAGTTCTTC. Its protein product is CAISEGGYNEQFF. The chain has TRBV27 and TRBJ2-1, with D possibly matching TRBD2 (5 bases). V dropped 10 bases and J dropped 3 bases, with 13 bases sitting between them. CDR1 is MNHEY, CDR2 SMNVEV, per germline (reference sequence). This CDR3 is 13 amino acids long.

The chain uses TRBV7-9 and TRBJ2-7, with TRBD1 matching over 10 bases. Unmatched junction bases numbered 5, after V lost 7 bases and J lost 5 bases. Germline assignment: CDR1 SEHNR and CDR2 FQNEAQ (reference sequence). The CDR3 is made up of 13 amino acids. The CDR3 sequence is CASKGQGRHEQYF. The CDR3, as DNA: TGTGCCAGCAAGGGACAGGGGCGGCACGAGCAGTACTTC.

V is TRBV29-1 and J is TRBJ2-7, with D tentatively TRBD1 (6 bases). The CDR3 is 14 amino acids. The germline V gene has CDR1 SQVTM and CDR2 ANQGSEA. Trimming removed 1 base from V and 3 bases from J, with 13 bases in between. The DNA of the CDR3 is TGCAGCGTTGAAGTACAGGGTATCTACTACGAGCAGTACTTC. Translated: CSVEVQGIYYEQYF.